A selection of T cell receptor beta chains follows, all from one sample in a study of OX40 agonist ivuxolimab in advanced cancers. Here immunoSEQ multiplex PCR was the method, and the copy in TCRdb shows in-frame clones only, minus some. The sample has 25,000 to 35,000 clones, approximately 91% seen once. The material was CD4+ or CD8+ T cells sorted from blood, obtained in a trial of the OX40 agonist ivuxolimab. The receptors derive from an adult with an advanced solid tumor such as melanoma, head and neck, liver or kidney cancer. The CDR3 runs from the conserved cysteine through the conserved F or W. Each record gives: V gene, clone size, D gene, J gene, CDR3 protein, CDR3 DNA. The D gene is left open where the match is weak. Clone size is shown for a subset of rows, as once, few, many or a class of expanded clone.

TRBV6-5	.	TRBD1	TRBJ1-2	CASSYRTGGSGGYTF	TGTGCCAGCAGTTATCGGACAGGGGGCTCGGGTGGCTACACCTTC
TRBV28	.	TRBD1	TRBJ1-5	CAGGDRGYQPQHF	TGTGCCGGCGGCGACAGGGGGTACCAGCCCCAGCATTTT
TRBV27	.	.	TRBJ1-2	CASSLFLGTEYGYTF	TGTGCCAGCAGTCTTTTCCTCGGGACCGAGTATGGCTACACCTTC
TRBV9	.	.	TRBJ2-3	CASSAPIARLTTTDTQYF	TGTGCCAGCAGCGCCCCTATCGCCAGACTAACTACCACAGATACGCAGTATTTT
TRBV28	.	.	TRBJ2-2	CASSLGAGDTGELFF	TGTGCCAGCAGTTTAGGGGCAGGGGACACCGGGGAGCTGTTTTTT
TRBV5-1	once	TRBD1	TRBJ2-3	CASNAGGLTDTQYF	TGCGCCAGCAACGCAGGGGGCCTCACAGATACGCAGTATTTT
TRBV28	.	TRBD1	TRBJ1-2	CASSWTGVGYTF	TGTGCCAGCAGTTGGACAGGGGTGGGCTACACCTTC
TRBV11-2	.	.	TRBJ2-5	CASSSLQGHQETQYF	TGTGCCAGCAGCTCGCTACAGGGCCACCAAGAGACCCAGTACTTC
TRBV5-5	.	.	TRBJ1-1	CASSPIGTEAFF	TGTGCCAGCAGTCCTATAGGGACTGAAGCTTTCTTT
TRBV5-4	.	.	TRBJ2-7	CASSPNPGGAEQYF	TGTGCCAGCAGCCCCAACCCTGGGGGAGCGGAGCAGTACTTC
TRBV7-2	.	.	TRBJ2-6	CASSLAWTAESSGANVLTF	TGTGCCAGCAGCTTAGCCTGGACAGCGGAAAGCTCTGGGGCCAACGTCCTGACTTTC
TRBV5-4	once	TRBD2	TRBJ2-7	CASSALAGNAYEQYF	TGTGCCAGCAGCGCACTAGCGGGAAATGCCTACGAGCAGTACTTC
TRBV7-2	.	.	TRBJ2-7	CASSLVTLSYEQYF	TGTGCCAGCAGCTTAGTAACCCTCTCCTACGAGCAGTACTTC
TRBV30	.	.	TRBJ1-3	CAWKLGRFSGNTIYF	TGTGCCTGGAAGCTAGGACGTTTTTCTGGAAACACCATATATTTT
TRBV4-1	.	TRBD1	TRBJ1-3	CASSADRGFGNTIYF	TGCGCCAGCAGCGCGGACAGGGGGTTTGGAAACACCATATATTTT
TRBV18	.	TRBD1	TRBJ2-2	CASSPSQGANTGELFF	TGTGCCAGCTCACCCAGCCAGGGGGCGAACACCGGGGAGCTGTTTTTT
TRBV28	.	.	TRBJ1-6	CASSFPQATSDSPLHF	TGTGCCAGCAGTTTTCCCCAGGCCACCTCTGATTCACCCCTCCACTTT
TRBV28	.	TRBD2	TRBJ2-1	CASSQRETYNEQFF	TGTGCCAGCAGTCAGCGGGAGACCTACAATGAGCAGTTCTTC
TRBV6-1	few	.	TRBJ2-3	CASSEQDPAYTQYF	TGTGCCAGCAGTGAACAGGATCCCGCCTATACGCAGTATTTT
TRBV14	.	.	TRBJ1-4	CASSLGDGGSNEKLFF	TGTGCCAGCAGCCTAGGGGACGGGGGAAGTAATGAAAAACTGTTTTTT
TRBV9	.	.	TRBJ2-2	CASSVAVTGELFF	TGTGCCAGCAGCGTAGCAGTTACCGGGGAGCTGTTTTTT
TRBV5-1	.	TRBD2	TRBJ2-1	CASSLGGRALYNEQFF	TGCGCCAGCAGCTTAGGCGGGAGGGCCCTCTACAATGAGCAGTTCTTC
TRBV5-6	.	.	TRBJ2-2	CASSPDLETGELFF	TGTGCCAGCAGCCCGGACCTGGAAACCGGGGAGCTGTTTTTT
TRBV29-1	.	TRBD1	TRBJ1-1	CSVFPDDRGQTEAFF	TGCAGCGTTTTCCCGGATGACAGGGGTCAAACTGAAGCTTTCTTT
TRBV7-2	.	TRBD1	TRBJ2-7	CASSSGQYYEQYF	TGTGCCAGCAGCTCGGGACAGTATTACGAGCAGTACTTC
TRBV4-1	.	.	TRBJ2-3	CASSQEASADTQYF	TGCGCCAGCAGCCAAGAGGCTAGCGCAGATACGCAGTATTTT
TRBV19	.	.	TRBJ2-1	CASRGLIYNEQFF	TGTGCCAGTAGAGGGCTTATCTACAATGAGCAGTTCTTC
TRBV19	.	TRBD2	TRBJ2-7	CASSVAGGIYEQYF	TGTGCCAGTAGTGTAGCGGGAGGAATCTACGAGCAGTACTTC
TRBV29-1	.	.	TRBJ1-4	CSVTSPEGRHLFF	TGCAGCGTTACATCTCCGGAGGGGAGGCACCTGTTTTTT
TRBV13	.	.	TRBJ2-1	CASSSDGNEQFF	TGTGCCAGCAGCTCGGACGGCAATGAGCAGTTCTTC
TRBV7-6	.	TRBD2	TRBJ2-7	CASGLANEQYF	TGTGCCAGCGGACTAGCGAACGAGCAGTACTTC
TRBV7-8	.	.	TRBJ1-1	CASSSRVNTEAFF	TGTGCCAGCAGCTCCAGGGTGAACACTGAAGCTTTCTTT
TRBV13	.	TRBD1	TRBJ2-5	CASSRRTGVEETQYF	TGTGCCAGCAGCAGAAGGACAGGGGTGGAGGAGACCCAGTACTTC
TRBV5-6	few	.	TRBJ2-7	CASSGDDSYEQYF	TGTGCCAGCAGTGGGGACGACTCCTACGAGCAGTACTTC
TRBV4-3	.	.	TRBJ1-6	CASSQDASGYSVSYNSPLHF	TGCGCCAGCAGCCAAGATGCCTCGGGGTATTCAGTGTCCTATAATTCACCCCTCCACTTT
TRBV27	.	TRBD1	TRBJ1-1	CASSLSGGNTEAFF	TGTGCCAGCAGTTTATCAGGGGGCAACACTGAAGCTTTCTTT
TRBV7-8	.	.	TRBJ2-6	CASTNPRDTVLTF	TGTGCCAGCACCAACCCTCGGGACACCGTCCTGACTTTC
TRBV7-9	.	.	TRBJ2-5	CASSPRDSGEQYF	TGTGCCAGCAGCCCCCGGGACTCAGGGGAGCAGTACTTC
TRBV5-6	.	.	TRBJ1-2	CASSLAGSVYGYTF	TGTGCCAGCAGCTTGGCCGGCAGCGTGTATGGCTACACCTTC
TRBV10-2	.	.	TRBJ1-4	CASSEWPGEKLFF	TGCGCCAGCAGTGAGTGGCCAGGGGAAAAACTGTTTTTT
TRBV7-6	.	TRBD1	TRBJ1-1	CASSFGQGGTEAFF	TGTGCCAGCAGCTTCGGGCAGGGGGGCACTGAAGCTTTCTTT
TRBV29-1	.	TRBD1	TRBJ1-1	CSVEQGGTEAFF	TGCAGCGTTGAACAGGGGGGGACTGAAGCTTTCTTT